Below are 18 T cell receptor beta chains sequenced from a single sample in a study of blood T cell repertoires in COVID-19. Profiled with immunoSEQ multiplex PCR; TCRdb holds only in-frame clones, not every one. In the table there are around 310,000 clones, roughly 89% of which are singletons. Sequenced input: peripheral blood. These receptors all stem from a woman aged 40 to 50 with COVID-19, enrolled during active disease.

As regards this clone: Other DNA sequences of this sample code for an identical CDR3. J is TRBJ2-1 and V is TRBV20-1, with 8 bases identical to TRBD2. The CDR3 contains 15 residues. The J segment lost 0 bases and the V segment lost 3 bases, leaving 4 bases of the junction unmatched. Germline CDR1 reads DFQATT; CDR2 reads SNEGSKA (reference sequence). The CDR3 coding sequence is TGCAGTGCTAGTCCCCTAGCGGGCTCCTACAATGAGCAGTTCTTC. Its protein product is CSASPLAGSYNEQFF.

This chain uses TRBV28 with TRBJ1-2, with D possibly TRBD1 on 5 matching bases. CDR1 is MDHEN and CDR2 is SYDVKM in the germline V gene. Between the trimmed V and J ends, which lost 1 base and 11 bases, there was a span of 8 bases. The CDR3 extends over 11 amino acids. CDR3 in amino acids: CASSLLEGYTF. CDR3 coding DNA: TGTGCCAGCAGTTTATTGGAGGGGTACACCTTC.

The chain is built from TRBV3-1 (or the pseudogene TRBV3-2) and TRBJ2-5; D remains unclear. From germline, CDR1 is LGHDT and CDR2 YNNKEL (reference sequence). The CDR3 is 16 amino acids. Deletions cut 1 base from V and 2 bases from J, with 14 bases between. The CDR3 nucleotides read TGTGCCAGCAGCCAAGTCCCCTTGACTGTACAAGAGACCCAGTACTTC. Its protein product is CASSQVPLTVQETQYF.

The J gene is TRBJ1-1, the V gene TRBV21-1; TRBD1, the D gene given by the table, was not confirmed from the DNA. TRBV21-1 is a pseudogene segment. The CDR3 runs to 15 residues. The CDR3 sequence is CASSKQTPTNTEAFF. CDR3 coding DNA: TGTGCCAGCAGCAAACAGACACCGACGAACACTGAAGCTTTCTTT.

This chain connects TRBV11-2 to TRBJ1-4, with D uncertain. This CDR3 has 18 amino acids. Looked up from germline, CDR1 is SGHAT and CDR2 is FQNNGV. The V and J ends lost 2 bases and 0 bases respectively, with 16 bases between them. CDR3 amino acids: CASSLRVRQIATNEKLFF. CDR3 DNA sequence: TGTGCCAGCAGCTTAAGAGTTCGTCAAATTGCAACTAATGAAAAACTGTTTTTT.

This chain links TRBV27 with TRBJ2-5; tentative D call: TRBD2 (5 bases). The V gene lost 3 bases and the J gene lost 9 bases, with 11 bases spanning the gap. The CDR3 totals 12 residues. Germline assignment: CDR1 MNHEY and CDR2 SMNVEV (reference sequence). For the CDR3, the DNA is TGTGCCAGCAGTTTTCGGCACGGGGCCCAGTACTTC. Amino acid sequence: CASSFRHGAQYF.

The V and J genes are TRBV27 and TRBJ2-1, with 8 bases aligning to TRBD1. Losses at the gene ends were 6 bases for V and 0 bases for J; bases not matched to a gene: 10. This CDR3 comprises 17 residues. Germline-derived CDR1 and CDR2 are MNHEY and SMNVEV (reference sequence). The CDR3 spells CASSSFGQGGSYNEQFF. CDR3 in DNA: TGTGCCAGCAGCAGCTTCGGACAGGGAGGCTCCTACAATGAGCAGTTCTTC.

CDR3 residues: CASSLTGTVRGETQYF. The CDR3 DNA sequence: TGTGCCAGCAGCTTAACGGGGACCGTAAGGGGGGAGACCCAGTACTTC. This rearrangement joins TRBV7-3 to TRBJ2-5; the D gene is possibly TRBD1 (6 bases). V gave up 0 bases and J gave up 5 bases, with 16 bases separating them. Germline CDR1 reads SGHTA; CDR2 reads FQGTGA. This CDR3 contains 16 residues.

V usage is TRBV2 and J usage is TRBJ1-2; no clear D. The CDR3 has 11 amino acids. The V and J ends lost 7 bases and 8 bases respectively, with 11 bases between them. Germline CDR1 is SNHLY and CDR2 is FYNNEI. The CDR3 nucleotides read TGTGCCAGCACCCTAGGAGGCGGCTACACCTTC. Protein product: CASTLGGGYTF.

This rearrangement joins TRBV24-1 to TRBJ1-2; 7 positions agree with TRBD1. J gave up 4 bases and V 4 bases, and 5 bases lay outside the gene matches. The CDR3 runs to 14 residues. Germline V gives CDR1 KGHDR, CDR2 SFDVKD. In DNA form, the CDR3 reads TGTGCCACCAGTGAACCCGACAGGGCCTATGGCTACACCTTC. Its protein product is CATSEPDRAYGYTF.

The gene calls are TRBV20-1 and TRBJ2-1; D possibly corresponds to TRBD2 (6 bases). The CDR3 totals 11 residues. Germline CDR1 DFQATT, CDR2 SNEGSKA (reference sequence). CDR3 region: CRASRGNEQFF. CDR3 in DNA: TGCAGGGCCTCTCGGGGGAATGAGCAGTTCTTC.

The chain combines TRBV9 with TRBJ1-1; D gene unclear. CDR1 is SGDLS and CDR2 is YYNGEE in the germline V gene. Trimming stripped 4 bases from V and 3 bases from J, with 13 bases between. The CDR3 contains 14 residues. The CDR3 bases are TGTGCCAGCAGCCCCTATGGTGCTTACACTGAAGCTTTCTTT. Protein: CASSPYGAYTEAFF. Combining the CDR3 with reference TRBV9 and TRBJ1-1 gives the whole variable domain DSGVTQTPKHLITATGQRVTLRCSPRSGDLSVYWYQQSLDQGLQFLIQYYNGEERAKGNILERFSAQQFPDLHSELNLSSLELGDSALYFCASSPYGAYTEAFFGQGTRLTVV.

V gene TRBV25-1 combines with J gene TRBJ1-1; D gene uncertain. Between the trimmed V and J ends, which lost 3 bases and 6 bases, there was a span of 17 bases. Germline lookup yields CDR1 MGHDK and CDR2 SYGVNS. CDR3 length: 15 residues. In DNA, the CDR3 is TGTGCCAGCAGTGACGTTTTTCCGGGGATACCTGAAGCTTTCTTT. The encoded protein is CASSDVFPGIPEAFF.

The gene calls are TRBV28 and TRBJ2-4; D perhaps matches TRBD2 (5 bases). The CDR3 has 14 amino acids. V was cut by 5 bases and J by 10 bases, with 18 bases left in between. The germline V gene has CDR1 MDHEN and CDR2 SYDVKM. CDR3 in amino acids: CASSPSRRPGIQYF. The CDR3 bases are TGTGCCAGCAGTCCCTCCAGGCGCCCGGGAATTCAGTACTTC.

The chain couples TRBV20-1 to TRBJ2-3; 8 bases are a match to TRBD2. Looked up from germline, CDR1 is DFQATT and CDR2 is SNEGSKA (reference sequence). V was pared by 3 bases and J by 7 bases, with 6 bases of the junction left unmatched. This CDR3 region has 13 residues. This CDR3 is CSASSGAPNTQYF. The CDR3 nucleotides read TGCAGTGCTAGTAGCGGGGCTCCAAATACGCAGTATTTT.

This sequence joins TRBV18 and TRBJ2-1, with 7 bases fitting TRBD1. Trimming took 1 base from V and 0 from J; bases not matched to a gene: 3. CDR3 length: 16 residues. Germline V gene lookup returns CDR1 KGHSH and CDR2 LQKENI. CDR3 sequence reads: CASSPQGASSYNEQFF. For the CDR3, the DNA is TGTGCCAGCTCACCACAGGGGGCGAGCTCCTACAATGAGCAGTTCTTC.

This chain uses TRBV27 with TRBJ1-1; no clear D. From germline, CDR1 is MNHEY and CDR2 SMNVEV (reference sequence). The CDR3 contains 14 residues. Trimming took off 3 bases at V and 0 bases at J, with 8 bases between the two ends. This CDR3 reads CASSFGQMNTEAFF. For the CDR3, the DNA is TGTGCCAGCAGTTTTGGGCAAATGAACACTGAAGCTTTCTTT.

This clone appeared a few times. The chain joins TRBV7-8 to TRBJ1-3, with D possibly matching TRBD1 (5 bases). The V gene's germline CDR1 is SGHVS and CDR2 FQNEAQ. The CDR3 has 17 amino acids. V lost 5 bases and J 2 bases, leaving 19 bases between the germline ends. CDR3 nucleotides: TGTGCCAGCAGCCCCCTGAACGCACAAGGGGCTGGAAACACCATATATTTT. Translation: CASSPLNAQGAGNTIYF.